These 25 T cell receptor beta chains came from one sample sequenced in a study of molecular identifiers for immune sequencing clone quantification. TCRdb fed the PCR reads into MiXCR, producing one record per CDR3 protein. In the table there are hundreds of thousands of distinct CDR3 sequences, 25% of which are singletons. Sample: naive CD8+ T cells from blood, with Jurkat cell RNA spiked in. The subset here: FACS-sorted CD8+CD4-CCR7+CD45RA+ naive T cells. The receptors stem from a human donor in good health. Some libraries in this study had Jurkat cell RNA spiked in.

In regard to this clonotype: A much larger clone lies one base from this, so it may be a read error. This chain connects TRBV18 to TRBJ2-7, with 7 bases aligning to TRBD1. The CDR3 loop spans 15 amino acids. The junction had 11 bases not matched to a gene; V was cut back by 3 bases and J by 6 bases. The germline gives CDR1 KGHSH, CDR2 LQKENI. The CDR3 here is CASSPPGQPNCEQYF. The CDR3 coding sequence is TGTGCCAGCTCACCTCCGGGACAGCCAAACTGCGAGCAGTACTTC.

This rearrangement joins TRBV24-1 to TRBJ2-2; TRBD1 aligns across 12 bases. There are 15 residues in the CDR3. The trim removed 7 bases at V and 2 bases at J, leaving 1 base unmatched. Germline CDR1 reads KGHDR; CDR2 reads SFDVKD. The CDR3 nucleotides are TGTGCCACCAGGGGACAGGGGGCCAACACCGGGGAGCTGTTTTTT. The encoded protein is CATRGQGANTGELFF.

This chain uses TRBV19 with TRBJ1-5; TRBD1 is a possible D gene (6 bases). The CDR3 has 15 amino acids. The germline gives CDR1 LNHDA, CDR2 SQIVND (reference sequence). V was pared by 4 bases and J by 7 bases, with 17 bases between. This CDR3 reads CASSRAGRGSQPQHF. CDR3 nucleotides: TGTGCCAGTAGTAGAGCTGGGAGGGGGTCCCAGCCCCAGCATTTT.

This clonotype has a handful of counts. The genes are TRBV20-1 and TRBJ2-7; D not certain. This CDR3 is built from 16 residues. V was cut by 5 bases and J by 2 bases, with 22 bases left in between. Per the germline V gene, CDR1 is DFQATT and CDR2 is SNEGSKA (reference sequence). CDR3 protein: CSARVIDAQRPYEQYF. The CDR3 nucleotides read TGCAGTGCTCGAGTTATTGACGCACAGCGCCCCTACGAGCAGTACTTC.

The chain joins TRBV4-3 to TRBJ1-1, with a possible D match to TRBD1 (6 bases). Germline V gene lookup returns CDR1 LGHNA and CDR2 YSLEER. This CDR3 has 18 amino acids. V gave up 0 bases and J gave up 0 bases, with 17 bases separating them. The CDR3 here is CASSQEVSRGGMNTEAFF. CDR3 bases: TGCGCCAGCAGCCAAGAGGTATCCAGGGGTGGGATGAACACTGAAGCTTTCTTT.

This clonotype was counted a few times. This chain uses TRBV13 with TRBJ2-2; the match to TRBD1 covers 11 bases. The CDR3 runs 16 residues. Germline V lookup: CDR1 PRHDT, CDR2 FYEKMQ (reference sequence). With 5 bases clipped from V and 5 bases from J, the junction kept 7 bases outside the gene matches. DNA for the CDR3: TGTGCCAGCAGCCTCGGGACAGGGGGTAATACCGGGGAGCTGTTTTTT. Translated, it gives CASSLGTGGNTGELFF.

About this clonotype: Being one base from a much bigger clone, this may be a read error. Since no conserved phenylalanine or tryptophan closes the CDR3, a read error is the likely cause. This sequence joins TRBV6-2 or TRBV6-3 and TRBJ2-7, with 11 bases identical to TRBD2. Germline V gene sequence: CDR1 MNHEY, CDR2 SVGEGT. J was trimmed by 1 base and V by 6 bases; bases with no gene match: 5. The CDR3 contains 15 residues. The CDR3 nucleotides read TGTGCCAGCAGGCCCGGGACTAGCGGATCCTACGAGCAGTACCTC. This gives the protein CASRPGTSGSYEQYL.

The sample holds many counts of this clonotype. The chain joins TRBV5-6 to TRBJ1-1; D may be TRBD1 (6 bases). In germline, CDR1 is SGHDT, CDR2 YYEEEE. Trimming took off 4 bases at V and 4 bases at J, with 20 bases between the two ends. The CDR3 has 16 residues. In nucleotides, the CDR3 is TGTGCCAGCAGCAAGGAAAAAGGGGGGTATGGCACTGAAGCTTTCTTT. Translating gives CASSKEKGGYGTEAFF.

This clonotype came up many times. The chain links TRBV6-1 to TRBJ1-1, with TRBD1 as a possible D gene (5 bases). The CDR3 spans 15 residues. The V end was cut by 9 bases, the J end by 0 bases, with 17 bases between. The V gene's germline CDR1 is MNHNS and CDR2 SASEGT. The CDR3 loop is CASRGFLGLNTEAFF. CDR3 sequence (DNA): TGTGCCAGTCGCGGATTTTTGGGGCTGAACACTGAAGCTTTCTTT.

This clonotype was counted a few times. The chain uses TRBV30 and TRBJ2-7; D is tentatively TRBD1 or TRBD2 (5 bases each). The CDR3 totals 13 residues. Germline V gene lookup returns CDR1 GTSNPN and CDR2 SVGIG (reference sequence). Trimming removed 5 bases from V and 3 bases from J, with 14 bases in between. The CDR3 spells CAWRGRAGYEQYF. CDR3 sequence (DNA): TGTGCCTGGCGGGGCAGGGCTGGCTACGAGCAGTACTTC.

This clonotype was detected only once. Germline and junction disagree at one end, which may indicate a read error. The chain combines TRBV27 with TRBJ2-1; 7 bases fit TRBD2. This CDR3 is built from 16 residues. In germline, CDR1 is MNHEY, CDR2 SMNVEV (reference sequence). The CDR3 region has the DNA TGTGCCAGCAGTTTAGTGGGAGGGCCCCCCTACTATGAGCAGTTCTTC. Encoded protein: CASSLVGGPPYYEQFF.

This clonotype was counted ten times or more. The chain combines TRBV28 with TRBJ2-3, with TRBD2 matching over 7 bases. The CDR3 has 14 amino acids. V lost 2 bases, J lost 2 bases, and 1 base stayed unmatched. Germline V CDR1 and CDR2: MDHEN, SYDVKM. The CDR3 sequence is CASSLLAATDTQYF. CDR3 DNA: TGTGCCAGCAGTTTACTAGCGGCCACAGATACGCAGTATTTT. The full variable domain, completed using reference TRBV28 and TRBJ2-3, is DVKVTQSSRYLVKRTGEKVFLECVQDMDHENMFWYRQDPGLGLRLIYFSYDVKMKEKGDIPEGYSVSREKKERFSLILESASTNQTSMYLCASSLLAATDTQYFGPGTRLTVL.

This clonotype was found a few times. This sequence may be a read error, since a much larger clone differs from it by one base. The genes are TRBV7-9 and TRBJ1-1, with D possibly TRBD1 on 5 matching bases. Between the trimmed V and J ends, which lost 1 base and 4 bases, there was a span of 13 bases. Looked up from germline, CDR1 is SEHNR and CDR2 is FQNEAQ (reference sequence). The CDR3 runs 15 residues. The CDR3 loop reads CASSLVVTEITEAFF. CDR3 DNA sequence: TGTGCCAGCAGCTTAGTGGTGACAGAAATCACTGAAGCTTTCTTT.

The chain carries TRBV12-3 or TRBV12-4 and TRBJ2-5, with unresolved D. The CDR3 spans 16 residues. V was clipped by 2 bases and J by 2 bases, with 15 bases between them. The chain's CDR3 is CASSLFDSYLQETQYF. As DNA, the CDR3 is TGTGCCAGCAGTTTATTCGATAGTTATTTACAAGAGACCCAGTACTTC.

This clonotype was seen many times. The genes are TRBV7-9 and TRBJ2-2, with D uncertain. CDR3 length: 15 amino acids. CDR1 and CDR2 from the germline V gene are SEHNR and FQNEAQ (reference sequence). Trimming stripped 1 base from V and 1 base from J, with 7 bases between. The CDR3 region is CASSLGVGNTGELFF. The CDR3 DNA follows: TGTGCCAGCAGCTTAGGTGTTGGGAACACCGGGGAGCTGTTTTTT.

This clonotype occurred a few times. This sequence joins TRBV4-2 and TRBJ2-3, with D uncertain. The CDR3 is 15 amino acids. Trimming removed 7 bases from V and 0 bases from J, with 14 bases in between. Germline loops: CDR1 LGHNA, CDR2 YNFKEQ. The DNA of the CDR3 is TGTGCCAGCAAAACAGCGTTTCCTAGCACAGATACGCAGTATTTT. Translating gives CASKTAFPSTDTQYF.

The table lists this clonotype with a few counts. The J gene is TRBJ2-3, the V gene TRBV2; D is perhaps TRBD2 (5 bases). This CDR3 is 11 amino acids long. The V and J ends lost 6 bases and 6 bases respectively, with 7 bases between them. The germline gives CDR1 SNHLY, CDR2 FYNNEI. The CDR3 sequence: CASSGMDTQYF. For the CDR3, the DNA is TGTGCCAGCAGCGGGATGGATACGCAGTATTTT.

This chain uses TRBV19 with TRBJ2-7, with TRBD2 matching 7 bases. J gave up 3 bases and V 6 bases, and 8 bases lay outside the gene matches. Germline CDR1 reads LNHDA; CDR2 reads SQIVND (reference sequence). The CDR3 runs 14 residues. The CDR3 reads CASRTGTTSYEQYF. The CDR3 DNA reads TGTGCCAGTAGAACCGGGACTACTAGCTACGAGCAGTACTTC.

This clonotype has just one count. A much bigger clone sits one base away, suggesting this may be a read error. This chain connects TRBV4-1 to TRBJ1-5; 7 bases line up with TRBD1. The V gene end was trimmed by 0 bases and the J gene end by 11 bases; junction bases not matched to a gene: 10. Germline loops: CDR1 MGHRA, CDR2 YSYEKL. CDR3 length: 15 residues. The CDR3 here is CASSQDSAAGQSQHF. The DNA of the CDR3 is TGCGCCAGCAGCCAAGATAGTGCAGCGGGACAGTCCCAGCATTTT.

Concerning this clonotype itself: A much bigger clone sits one base away, suggesting this may be a read error. Because it lacks the conserved phenylalanine or tryptophan at the end, this CDR3 is likely a read error. J is TRBJ1-5 and V is TRBV6-2 or TRBV6-3; no clear D. The V and J ends lost 4 bases and 6 bases respectively, with 19 bases between them. The germline gives CDR1 MNHEY, CDR2 SVGEGT. The CDR3 loop spans 16 amino acids. The CDR3 DNA follows: TGTGCCAGCAGTTCCACCCCGTCCCAGTGGGGTCAGCCCCAGCATTAT. Translation gives CASSSTPSQWGQPQHY.

The V gene is TRBV10-3, the J gene TRBJ2-7, with D hard to call. The ends were cut back, 2 bases at V and 3 bases at J, with 14 bases in the middle. This CDR3 has 15 amino acids. CDR1 and CDR2 from the germline V gene are ENHRY and SYGVKD. The CDR3 is CAISEAGQGVYEQYF. CDR3 DNA: TGTGCCATCAGTGAGGCAGGCCAAGGAGTCTACGAGCAGTACTTC.

This clonotype was detected only a few times. The genes are TRBV4-2 and TRBJ2-2; 10 bases align to TRBD2. Germline V gene lookup returns CDR1 LGHNA and CDR2 YNFKEQ. The V segment lost 5 bases and the J segment 1 base; nucleotides outside the gene matches: 10. The CDR3 consists of 18 residues. The CDR3 is CASSGWRTSGLNTGELFF. In DNA, the CDR3 is TGTGCCAGCAGCGGATGGAGGACTAGCGGTTTGAACACCGGGGAGCTGTTTTTT.

As regards this clonotype: Since a much larger clone is just one base distant, this may be a read error. CDR3 DNA: TGTGCCAGCAGCTTTGCCAGGGGCCCTGGAGCTTTCTTT. Its protein is CASSFARGPGAFF. The chain couples TRBV7-9 to TRBJ1-1; possibly TRBD1 for D (6 bases). The CDR3 extends over 13 amino acids. V dropped 3 bases and J dropped 10 bases, with 15 bases sitting between them. CDR1 is SEHNR and CDR2 is FQNEAQ in the germline V gene (reference sequence).

The chain couples TRBV9 to TRBJ2-7, with TRBD2 matching over 10 bases. V lost 0 bases, J lost 3 bases, and 3 bases stayed unmatched. CDR1 and CDR2 from the germline V gene are SGDLS and YYNGEE. The CDR3 is made up of 15 amino acids. DNA for the CDR3: TGTGCCAGCAGCGTAGATAGCGGGGGGAGCTACGAGCAGTACTTC. Translating it yields CASSVDSGGSYEQYF.

This clonotype was detected ten times or more. The rearrangement joins TRBV19 to TRBJ1-4; D call uncertain. The germline V and J ends were trimmed by 10 bases and 7 bases, with 10 bases remaining between them. The CDR3 spans 11 residues. The germline gives CDR1 LNHDA, CDR2 SQIVND (reference sequence). CDR3 sequence reads: CATKDPEKLFF. The CDR3 nucleotides are TGTGCCACCAAAGATCCTGAAAAACTGTTTTTT. Full variable domain (rest looked up from reference TRBV19 and TRBJ1-4): DGGITQSPKYLFRKEGQNVTLSCEQNLNHDAMYWYRQDPGQGLRLIYYSQIVNDFQKGDIAEGYSVSREKKESFPLTVTSAQKNPTAFYLCATKDPEKLFFGSGTQLSVL.